This note documents a single T cell receptor beta chain sequence. Antigen: not known. The sample comes from a study of OX40 agonist ivuxolimab in advanced cancers. Study background: Eligibility rules accepted prior anti-PD-1, anti-PD-L1 or anti-CTLA-4 therapy, and approximately 40% had some. In three patients, partial responses were observed, one with hepatocellular carcinoma and two with cutaneous melanoma. Study results and caveats: Among the lowest peripheral clonal expansion occurred in 0.1-3.0 mg/kg partial responders. Undetermined was the antigen specificity of the expanded peripheral T cells.

Repertoires were generated with immunoSEQ multiplex PCR, while TCRdb's copy carries only in-frame clones and drops some. The sample contains 65,000 to 70,000 clones, approximately 90% of which appear only once. The CDR3 spans 14 residues. Germline CDR1 is MNHEY and CDR2 is SVGAGI. V lost 6 bases to trimming and J lost 2 bases, with 14 bases between them. The TCR comes from an adult with an advanced solid tumor such as melanoma, head and neck, liver or kidney cancer. V is TRBV6-5 and J is TRBJ2-7; perhaps TRBD2 as D (5 bases). The sample here was CD4+ or CD8+ T cells sorted from blood, taken in a trial of the OX40 agonist ivuxolimab. CDR3 in DNA: TGTGCCAGCAGCCCCGGGGTACAAGCCTACGAGCAGTACTTC. This gives the protein CASSPGVQAYEQYF.